This T cell receptor (beta chain) was sequenced in a study of cytomegalovirus exposure and HLA in healthy donors. Notes on the study in general: It was reported that the classifier diagnosed cytomegalovirus status with high specificity and sensitivity in both the original and validation cohorts. First-cohort TCR clusters tended to co-occur in the 95 to 150 validation repertoires, a later analysis found.

About this clone: Antigen specificity is unknown.

Some clones are missing from TCRdb's copy, which holds only in-frame ones; the method was immunoSEQ multiplex PCR. The sample holds around 150,000 clones, 88% seen once. The source of this sequence is a young woman in good health and CMV-seropositive. The specimen was PBMCs.

CDR3 coding DNA: TGTGCCAGCTCGCCGTTAACTAGCGGGGGGGCCGGTTCGGTTGAGCAGTTCTTC. Amino acids: CASSPLTSGGAGSVEQFF. The chain is built from TRBV18 and TRBJ2-1; the match to TRBD2 covers 13 bases. The CDR3 consists of 18 residues. Looked up from germline, CDR1 is KGHSH and CDR2 is LQKENI. The V gene end was trimmed by 6 bases and the J gene end by 9 bases; junction bases not matched to a gene: 17.